This T cell receptor beta chain was recorded in a study of blood T cell repertoires in COVID-19. Across the whole study: COVID-19 samples, acute and convalescent, were from the United States, Italy and Spain.

TCRdb's copy holds only in-frame clones and misses some; the assay was immunoSEQ multiplex PCR. In the table there are some 220,000 clones, approximately 80% of which are singletons. Sequencing input: peripheral blood. The source is a human donor in a cohort sampled during active COVID-19.

The DNA for the CDR3 is TGCGCCAGCAGCCAACCAACCTACTCTGGAAACACCATATATTTT. This translates into CASSQPTYSGNTIYF. J is TRBJ1-3 and V is TRBV4-3; D unclear. Germline lookup yields CDR1 LGHNA and CDR2 YSLEER. Trimming left V 2 bases short and J 0 bases short, with 8 bases between. This CDR3 is built from 15 residues.